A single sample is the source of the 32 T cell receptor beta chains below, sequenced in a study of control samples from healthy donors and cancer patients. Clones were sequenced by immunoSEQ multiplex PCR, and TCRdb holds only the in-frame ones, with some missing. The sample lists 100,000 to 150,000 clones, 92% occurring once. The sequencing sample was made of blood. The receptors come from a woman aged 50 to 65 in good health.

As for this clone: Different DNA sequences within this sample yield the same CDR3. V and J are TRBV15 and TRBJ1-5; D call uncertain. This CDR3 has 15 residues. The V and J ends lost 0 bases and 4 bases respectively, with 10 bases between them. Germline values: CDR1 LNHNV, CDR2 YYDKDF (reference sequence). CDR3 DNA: TGTGCCACCAGCAGAGATCGGGGTTCTAATCAGCCCCAGCATTTT. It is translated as CATSRDRGSNQPQHF.

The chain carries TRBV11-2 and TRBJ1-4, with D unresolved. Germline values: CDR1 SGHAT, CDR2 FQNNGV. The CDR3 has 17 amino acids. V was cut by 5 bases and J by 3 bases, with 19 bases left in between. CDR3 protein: CASSQLRSVVANEKLFF. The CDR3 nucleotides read TGTGCCAGCAGCCAGCTCCGATCAGTAGTGGCTAATGAAAAACTGTTTTTT.

Written as DNA, the CDR3 is TGCGCCAACGTGGGGACAGCAGGCACAGATACGCAGTATTTT. Its protein is CANVGTAGTDTQYF. This chain links TRBV10-1 with TRBJ2-3; 7 nucleotides match TRBD1. The V gene end was trimmed by 10 bases and the J gene end by 1 base; junction bases not matched to a gene: 8. The germline CDR1 and CDR2 sequences are WNHNN and SYGVQD (reference sequence). The CDR3 runs 14 residues.

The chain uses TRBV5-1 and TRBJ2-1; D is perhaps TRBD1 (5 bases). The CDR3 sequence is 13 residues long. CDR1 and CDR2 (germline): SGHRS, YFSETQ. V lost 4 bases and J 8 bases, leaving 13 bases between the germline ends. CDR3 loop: CASSQGVQDEQFF. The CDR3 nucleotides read TGCGCCAGCAGCCAAGGGGTTCAGGATGAGCAGTTCTTC. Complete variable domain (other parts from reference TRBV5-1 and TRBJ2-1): KAGVTQTPRYLIKTRGQQVTLSCSPISGHRSVSWYQQTPGQGLQFLFEYFSETQRNKGNFPGRFSGRQFSNSRSEMNVSTLELGDSALYLCASSQGVQDEQFFGPGTRLTVL.

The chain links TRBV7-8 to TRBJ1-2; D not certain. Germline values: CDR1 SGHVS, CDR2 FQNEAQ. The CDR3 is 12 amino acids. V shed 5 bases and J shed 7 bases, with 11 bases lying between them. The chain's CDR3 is CASSPPMGGYTF. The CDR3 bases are TGTGCCAGCAGCCCCCCGATGGGTGGCTACACCTTC.

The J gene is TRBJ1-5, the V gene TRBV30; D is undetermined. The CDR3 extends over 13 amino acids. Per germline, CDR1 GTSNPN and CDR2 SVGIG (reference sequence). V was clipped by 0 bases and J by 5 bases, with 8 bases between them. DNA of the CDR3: TGTGCCTGGAGTGTAGGCCGGGATCAGCCCCAGCATTTT. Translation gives CAWSVGRDQPQHF.

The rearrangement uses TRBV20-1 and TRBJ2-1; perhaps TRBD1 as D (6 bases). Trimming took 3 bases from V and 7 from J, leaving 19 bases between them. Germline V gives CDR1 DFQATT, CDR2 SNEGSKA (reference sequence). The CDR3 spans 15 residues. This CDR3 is CSASSFYRELNEQFF. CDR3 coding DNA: TGCAGTGCTAGTTCGTTCTACAGGGAGTTAAATGAGCAGTTCTTC.

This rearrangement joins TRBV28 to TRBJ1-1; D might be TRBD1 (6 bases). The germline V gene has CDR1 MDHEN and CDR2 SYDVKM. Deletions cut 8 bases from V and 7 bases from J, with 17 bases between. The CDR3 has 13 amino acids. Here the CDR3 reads CASQRRGLGEAFF. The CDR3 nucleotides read TGTGCCAGCCAAAGGCGGGGGCTCGGTGAAGCTTTCTTT.

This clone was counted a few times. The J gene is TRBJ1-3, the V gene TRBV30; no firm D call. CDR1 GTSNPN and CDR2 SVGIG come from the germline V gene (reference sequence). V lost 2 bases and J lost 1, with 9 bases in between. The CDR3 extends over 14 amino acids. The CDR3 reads CAWSPGLSGNTIYF. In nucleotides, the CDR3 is TGTGCCTGGAGTCCGGGTCTTTCTGGAAACACCATATATTTT.

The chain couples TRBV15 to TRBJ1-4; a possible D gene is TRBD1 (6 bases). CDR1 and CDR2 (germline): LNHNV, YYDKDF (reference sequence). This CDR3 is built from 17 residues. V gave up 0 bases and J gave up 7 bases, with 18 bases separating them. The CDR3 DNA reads TGTGCCACCAGCAGAGATATCGCAGGGGATGGTTCTGAAAAACTGTTTTTT. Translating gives CATSRDIAGDGSEKLFF.

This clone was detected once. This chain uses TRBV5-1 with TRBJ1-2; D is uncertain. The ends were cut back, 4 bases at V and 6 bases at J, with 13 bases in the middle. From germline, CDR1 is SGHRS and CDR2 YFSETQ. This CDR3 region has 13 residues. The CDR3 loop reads CASSGSRGDGYTF. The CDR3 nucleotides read TGCGCCAGCAGCGGGTCGCGGGGAGATGGCTACACCTTC.

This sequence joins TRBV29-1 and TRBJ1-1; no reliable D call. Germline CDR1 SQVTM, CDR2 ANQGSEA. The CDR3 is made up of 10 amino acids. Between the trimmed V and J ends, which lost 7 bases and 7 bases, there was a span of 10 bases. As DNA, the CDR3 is TGCAGCGGGGGTTACAGTGAAGCTTTCTTT. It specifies CSGGYSEAFF. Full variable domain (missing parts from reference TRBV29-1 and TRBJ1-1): SAVISQKPSRDICQRGTSLTIQCQVDSQVTMMFWYRQQPGQSLTLIATANQGSEATYESGFVIDKFPISRPNLTFSTLTVSNMSPEDSSIYLCSGGYSEAFFGQGTRLTVV.

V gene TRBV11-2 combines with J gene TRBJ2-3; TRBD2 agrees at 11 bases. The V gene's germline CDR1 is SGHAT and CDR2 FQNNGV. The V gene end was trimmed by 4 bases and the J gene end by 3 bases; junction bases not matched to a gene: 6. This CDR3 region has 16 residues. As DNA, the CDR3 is TGTGCCAGCAGCTCCGGACTAGCGGGTTGGACAGATACGCAGTATTTT. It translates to CASSSGLAGWTDTQYF.

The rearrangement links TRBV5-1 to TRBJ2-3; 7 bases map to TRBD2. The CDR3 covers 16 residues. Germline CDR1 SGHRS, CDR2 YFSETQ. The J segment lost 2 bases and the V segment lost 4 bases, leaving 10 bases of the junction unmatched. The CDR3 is CASSLGDYRATDTQYF. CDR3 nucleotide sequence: TGCGCCAGCAGCCTAGGGGACTACCGGGCCACAGATACGCAGTATTTT. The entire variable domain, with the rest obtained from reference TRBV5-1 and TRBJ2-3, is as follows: KAGVTQTPRYLIKTRGQQVTLSCSPISGHRSVSWYQQTPGQGLQFLFEYFSETQRNKGNFPGRFSGRQFSNSRSEMNVSTLELGDSALYLCASSLGDYRATDTQYFGPGTRLTVL.

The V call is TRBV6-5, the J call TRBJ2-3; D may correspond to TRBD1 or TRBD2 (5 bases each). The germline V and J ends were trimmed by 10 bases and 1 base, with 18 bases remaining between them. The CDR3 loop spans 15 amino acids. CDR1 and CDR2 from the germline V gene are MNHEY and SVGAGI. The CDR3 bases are TGTGCCACCGAGGGGACCATTTGGGGCACAGATACGCAGTATTTT. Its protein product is CATEGTIWGTDTQYF.

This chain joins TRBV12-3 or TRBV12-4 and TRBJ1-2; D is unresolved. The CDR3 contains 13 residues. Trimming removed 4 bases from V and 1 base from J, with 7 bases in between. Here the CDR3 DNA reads TGTGCCAGCAGTTCGGCAGTTAACTATGGCTACACCTTC. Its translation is CASSSAVNYGYTF.

Written as DNA, the CDR3 is TGCGCCAGCAGCTCGGGACAGGCCTACAATGAGCAGTTCTTC. This sequence encodes CASSSGQAYNEQFF. V usage is TRBV5-1 and J usage is TRBJ2-1, with 8 bases lining up with TRBD1. V lost 3 bases, J lost 2 bases, and 1 base stayed unmatched. The germline CDR1 and CDR2 sequences are SGHRS and YFSETQ. CDR3 length: 14 amino acids.

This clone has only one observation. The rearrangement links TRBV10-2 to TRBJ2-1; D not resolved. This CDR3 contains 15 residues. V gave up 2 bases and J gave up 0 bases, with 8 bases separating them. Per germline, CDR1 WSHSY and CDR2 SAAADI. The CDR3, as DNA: TGCGCCAGCAGTGAGGACGGGTCCTCCTACAATGAGCAGTTCTTC. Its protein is CASSEDGSSYNEQFF.

CDR3 residues: CASSKGSGRPLSSYEQYF. The CDR3 region has the DNA TGTGCCAGCAGCAAGGGTAGCGGGAGGCCCCTAAGCTCCTACGAGCAGTACTTC. The chain links TRBV21-1 to TRBJ2-7; TRBD2 was called by the table and not checked on the DNA. TRBV21-1 is a pseudogene locus. This CDR3 region has 18 residues.

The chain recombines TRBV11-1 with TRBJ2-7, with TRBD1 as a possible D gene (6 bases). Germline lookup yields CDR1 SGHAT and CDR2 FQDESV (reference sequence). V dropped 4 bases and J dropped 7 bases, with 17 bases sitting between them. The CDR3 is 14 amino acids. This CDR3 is CASSSTGPQGEQYF. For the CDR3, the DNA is TGTGCCAGCAGCTCCACAGGGCCCCAGGGGGAGCAGTACTTC. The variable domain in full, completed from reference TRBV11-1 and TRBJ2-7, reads EAEVAQSPRYKITEKSQAVAFWCDPISGHATLYWYRQILGQGPELLVQFQDESVVDDSQLPKDRFSAERLKGVDSTLKIQPAELGDSAMYLCASSSTGPQGEQYFGPGTRLTVT.

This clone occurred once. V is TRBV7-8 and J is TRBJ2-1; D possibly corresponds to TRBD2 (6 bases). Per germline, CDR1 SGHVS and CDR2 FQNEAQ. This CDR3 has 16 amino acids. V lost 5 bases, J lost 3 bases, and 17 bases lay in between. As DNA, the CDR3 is TGTGCCAGCAGCCCACAGACGGGACTGAGCTACAATGAGCAGTTCTTC. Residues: CASSPQTGLSYNEQFF.

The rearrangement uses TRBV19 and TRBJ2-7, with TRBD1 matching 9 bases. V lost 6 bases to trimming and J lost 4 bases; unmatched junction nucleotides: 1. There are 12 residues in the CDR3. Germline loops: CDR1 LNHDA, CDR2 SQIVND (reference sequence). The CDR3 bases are TGTGCCAGTAGCGACAGGGGGTACGAGCAGTACTTC. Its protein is CASSDRGYEQYF.

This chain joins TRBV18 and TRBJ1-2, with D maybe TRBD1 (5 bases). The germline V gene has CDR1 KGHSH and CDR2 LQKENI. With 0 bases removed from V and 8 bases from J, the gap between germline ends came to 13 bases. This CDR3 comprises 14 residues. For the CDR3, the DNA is TGTGCCAGCTCACCACCAACAGGCATCGGGGGCTACACCTTC. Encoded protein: CASSPPTGIGGYTF.

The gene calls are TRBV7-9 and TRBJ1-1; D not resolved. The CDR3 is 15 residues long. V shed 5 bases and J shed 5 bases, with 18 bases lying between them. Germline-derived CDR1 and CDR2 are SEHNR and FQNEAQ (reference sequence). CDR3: CASSPQRNPRTEAFF. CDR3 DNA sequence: TGTGCCAGCAGCCCCCAACGGAACCCGAGGACTGAAGCTTTCTTT.

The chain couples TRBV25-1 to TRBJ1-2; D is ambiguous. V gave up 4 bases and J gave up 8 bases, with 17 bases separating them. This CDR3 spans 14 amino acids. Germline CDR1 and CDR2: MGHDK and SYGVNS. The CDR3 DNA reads TGTGCCAGCAGTGCCCGGGCCTTCCTGGGGGGCTACACCTTC. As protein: CASSARAFLGGYTF.

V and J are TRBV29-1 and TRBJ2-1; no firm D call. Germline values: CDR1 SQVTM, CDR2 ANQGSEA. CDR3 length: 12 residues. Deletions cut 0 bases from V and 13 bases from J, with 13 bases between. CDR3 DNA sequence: TGCAGCGTTGAAGATATAAGAACCGTACAGTTCTTC. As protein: CSVEDIRTVQFF.

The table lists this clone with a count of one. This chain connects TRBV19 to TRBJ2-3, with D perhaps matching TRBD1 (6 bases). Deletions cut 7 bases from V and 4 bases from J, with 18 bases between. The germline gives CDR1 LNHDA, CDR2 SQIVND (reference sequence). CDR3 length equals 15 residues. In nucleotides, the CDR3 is TGTGCCAGTACCTCTACAGGGTCGGGGTCAGATACGCAGTATTTT. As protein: CASTSTGSGSDTQYF.

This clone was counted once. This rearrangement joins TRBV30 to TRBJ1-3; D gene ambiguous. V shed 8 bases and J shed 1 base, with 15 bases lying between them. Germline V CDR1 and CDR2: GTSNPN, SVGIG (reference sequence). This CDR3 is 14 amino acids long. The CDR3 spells CALGKSDSGNTIYF. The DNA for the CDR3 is TGTGCCCTCGGGAAATCCGATTCTGGAAACACCATATATTTT.

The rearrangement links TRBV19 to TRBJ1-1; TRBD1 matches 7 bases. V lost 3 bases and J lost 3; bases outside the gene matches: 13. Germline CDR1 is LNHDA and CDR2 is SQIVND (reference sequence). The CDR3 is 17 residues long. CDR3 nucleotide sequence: TGTGCCAGTAGTATTGGAGGGGGACCCAGGGGGGACACTGAAGCTTTCTTT. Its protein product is CASSIGGGPRGDTEAFF.

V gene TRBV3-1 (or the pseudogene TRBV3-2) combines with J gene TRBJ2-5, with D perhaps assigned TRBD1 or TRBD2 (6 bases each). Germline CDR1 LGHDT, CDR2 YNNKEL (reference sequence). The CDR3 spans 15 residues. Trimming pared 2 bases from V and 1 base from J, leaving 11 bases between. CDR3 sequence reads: CASSQRGRAQETQYF. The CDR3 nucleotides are TGTGCCAGCAGCCAACGGGGGCGAGCCCAAGAGACCCAGTACTTC.

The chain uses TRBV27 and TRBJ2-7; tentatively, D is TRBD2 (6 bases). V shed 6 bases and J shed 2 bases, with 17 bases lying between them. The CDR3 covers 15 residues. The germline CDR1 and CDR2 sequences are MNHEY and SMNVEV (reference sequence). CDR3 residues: CASRGLDQSAYEQYF. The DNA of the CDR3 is TGTGCCAGCAGGGGACTCGACCAAAGCGCCTACGAGCAGTACTTC.

The CDR3 sequence: CASSIGGVRYNEQFF. In DNA, the CDR3 is TGTGCCAGTAGTATAGGTGGGGTCCGATACAATGAGCAGTTCTTC. V is TRBV19 and J is TRBJ2-1; no clear D gene. Looked up from germline, CDR1 is LNHDA and CDR2 is SQIVND (reference sequence). Trimming removed 1 base at V and 4 bases at J, with 11 bases between. There are 15 residues in the CDR3.